Given below is one T cell receptor beta chain in context. Its antigen is undetermined. Per-sample yields of isolated PBMCs were at least 6 million. This entry comes from a study of blood T cells in healthy people across ages. The use of a sample-barcoded 5' primer and a J-beta primer mix characterized a second PCR of roughly 7 to 11 cycles. Each cDNA molecule was tagged by a template-switch adaptor that had 12 random nucleotides. TCRdb itself ran the 5' RACE reads through MiXCR, one entry per CDR3 protein. The data show under 2,000,000 distinct CDR3 sequences, roughly 50% seen once. In germline, CDR1 is SGHTA, CDR2 FQGNSA. There are 16 residues in the CDR3. V was clipped by 1 base and J by 2 bases, with 14 bases between them. The study's findings and limits: The study found more naive CD4+ cells and higher diversity in long-lived than aged donors.

The sample was blood. V and J are TRBV7-2 and TRBJ1-2, with unresolved D. The sequence derives from a woman in her thirties or forties in good health. The CDR3, as DNA: TGTGCCAGCAGCTTAGGTGGCGGACGGCGAAACTATGGCTACACCTTC. Translating gives CASSLGGGRRNYGYTF.